The present T cell receptor (beta chain) was sequenced within a study of blood T cell repertoires in COVID-19. The overall study: PBMCs, B-cell-depleted T cells, or T cells were the source of the cDNA or gDNA that made up the material.

The table came from immunoSEQ multiplex PCR; TCRdb's copy has only in-frame clones and leaves some out. The sample has a few hundred thousand clones; 75% to 85% are singletons. The CDR3 consists of 14 residues. Germline V gene lookup returns CDR1 SGHVS and CDR2 FQNEAQ. V dropped 6 bases and J dropped 0 bases, with 11 bases sitting between them. Followed longitudinally, the Seattle patients had been enrolled during active infection. The sequencing sample was made of peripheral blood. V usage is TRBV7-8 and J usage is TRBJ1-2, with a possible D match to TRBD1 (5 bases). The receptor comes from a woman aged 70-85 years with COVID-19, enrolled during active disease. CDR3 sequence: CASSKTETNYGYTF. In DNA form, the CDR3 reads TGTGCCAGCAGTAAGACAGAAACTAACTATGGCTACACCTTC.